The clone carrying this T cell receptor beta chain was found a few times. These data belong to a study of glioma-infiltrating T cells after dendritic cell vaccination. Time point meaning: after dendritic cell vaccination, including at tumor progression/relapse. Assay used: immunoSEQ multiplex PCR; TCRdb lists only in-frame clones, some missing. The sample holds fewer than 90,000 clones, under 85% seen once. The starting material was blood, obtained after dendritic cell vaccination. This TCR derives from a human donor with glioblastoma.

CDR3 DNA: TGTGCCAGCAGTTACTCCCCAGGTAGCTCCTACGAGCAGTACTTC. The encoded protein is CASSYSPGSSYEQYF. J is TRBJ2-7 and V is TRBV6-5; unclear D gene. Trimming took off 0 bases at V and 0 bases at J, with 9 bases between the two ends. Germline CDR1 is MNHEY and CDR2 is SVGAGI. CDR3 size: 15 residues.